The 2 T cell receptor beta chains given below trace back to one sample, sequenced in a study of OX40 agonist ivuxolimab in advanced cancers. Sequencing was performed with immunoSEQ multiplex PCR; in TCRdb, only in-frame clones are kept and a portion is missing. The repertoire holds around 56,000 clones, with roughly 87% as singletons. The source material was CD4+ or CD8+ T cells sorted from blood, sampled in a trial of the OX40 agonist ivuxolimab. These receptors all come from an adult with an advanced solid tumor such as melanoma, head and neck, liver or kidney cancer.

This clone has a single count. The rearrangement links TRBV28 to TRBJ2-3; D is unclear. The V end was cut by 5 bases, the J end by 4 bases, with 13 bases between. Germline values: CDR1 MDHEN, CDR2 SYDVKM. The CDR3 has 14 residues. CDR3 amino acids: CASSLTLRADTQYF. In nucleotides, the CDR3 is TGTGCCAGCAGTCTTACCCTAAGGGCAGATACGCAGTATTTT.

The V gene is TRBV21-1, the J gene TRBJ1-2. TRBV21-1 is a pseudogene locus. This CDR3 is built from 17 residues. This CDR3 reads CASSNRGKGSLSHGYTF. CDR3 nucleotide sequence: TGTGCCAGCAGCAACCGGGGGAAGGGCAGCCTGTCCCATGGCTACACCTTC.